The 27 T cell receptor beta chains below all came from one sample that was sequenced in a study of blood T cells in healthy people across ages. Together with a sample-barcoded 5' primer, a J-beta primer mix was included in a second PCR lasting about 7 to 11 cycles. TCRdb recomputed calls from the 5' RACE reads with MiXCR, one row per CDR3 protein. The sample includes 500,000 to 700,000 distinct CDR3 sequences, about 30% of them seen just once. Material: blood. The receptors originated from a woman of 80 years or more in good health.

This clonotype was seen ten or more times. This chain uses TRBV20-1 with TRBJ2-5; perhaps TRBD1 as D (7 bases). This CDR3 comprises 15 residues. V was pared by 0 bases and J by 5 bases, with 16 bases between. Germline V gene data show CDR1 as DFQATT and CDR2 as SNEGSKA (reference sequence). The DNA of the CDR3 is TGCAGTGCTAGAGATTACGCGCGGGGACAGGAGACCCAGTACTTC. This gives the protein CSARDYARGQETQYF.

This clonotype was seen at least ten times. The chain couples TRBV6-2 or TRBV6-3 to TRBJ1-6; possibly TRBD1 for D (6 bases). Trimming took off 6 bases at V and 9 bases at J, with 18 bases between the two ends. CDR1 is MNHEY and CDR2 is SVGEGT in the germline V gene. The CDR3 loop spans 15 amino acids. As DNA, the CDR3 is TGTGCCAGCAGGATGACCGGGACATGGGCTTCACCCCTCCACTTT. Protein product: CASRMTGTWASPLHF.

This clonotype was counted at least ten times. The chain joins TRBV20-1 to TRBJ2-1; D not certain. Per germline, CDR1 DFQATT and CDR2 SNEGSKA (reference sequence). The CDR3 is 12 amino acids. Trimming took off 6 bases at V and 1 base at J, with 7 bases between the two ends. The CDR3 is CSALISYNEQFF. The CDR3 nucleotides are TGCAGTGCCCTGATTTCCTACAATGAGCAGTTCTTC.

V and J are TRBV5-6 and TRBJ1-6, with unresolved D. The CDR3 runs to 15 residues. Trimming took off 0 bases at V and 9 bases at J, with 13 bases between the two ends. Per the germline V gene, CDR1 is SGHDT and CDR2 is YYEEEE. The CDR3 here is CASSLEVGLTSPLHF. DNA of the CDR3: TGTGCCAGCAGCTTGGAGGTAGGGCTGACTTCACCCCTCCACTTT. The full variable domain, in which reference TRBV5-6 and TRBJ1-6 provide the parts outside the CDR3, is DAGVTQSPTHLIKTRGQQVTLRCSPKSGHDTVSWYQQALGQGPQFIFQYYEEEERQRGNFPDRFSGHQFPNYSSELNVNALLLGDSALYLCASSLEVGLTSPLHFGNGTRLTVT.

This rearrangement joins TRBV27 to TRBJ2-7; TRBD1 is a possible D gene (5 bases). Germline CDR1 reads MNHEY; CDR2 reads SMNVEV (reference sequence). The CDR3 consists of 13 residues. V gave up 6 bases and J gave up 5 bases, with 14 bases separating them. The CDR3 here is CASRATRGNEQYF. The CDR3 DNA reads TGTGCCAGCAGAGCCACAAGGGGCAACGAGCAGTACTTC.

This clonotype was picked up a small number of times. This may come from a read error, since a much larger clone is one base off. J is TRBJ2-5 and V is TRBV9; D call uncertain. V was pared by 1 base and J by 11 bases, with 12 bases between. Germline lookup yields CDR1 SGDLS and CDR2 YYNGEE. CDR3 length: 12 amino acids. The CDR3 bases are TGTGCCAGCAGCGTATATTTCAATGAGCAGTACTTC. Its protein product is CASSVYFNEQYF.

The V and J genes are TRBV7-2 and TRBJ2-5; unclear D gene. The CDR3 loop spans 14 amino acids. Germline values: CDR1 SGHTA, CDR2 FQGNSA. Trimming cost V 2 bases and J 1 base, with 8 bases left between them. CDR3 sequence reads: CASSLFGAQETQYF. The CDR3 DNA reads TGTGCCAGCAGCTTATTCGGTGCCCAAGAGACCCAGTACTTC.

This clonotype was seen ten or more times. The V gene is TRBV4-1, the J gene TRBJ2-7, with D perhaps TRBD1 (7 bases). The CDR3 is 14 residues long. V lost 8 bases and J lost 3, with 17 bases in between. Germline CDR1 MGHRA, CDR2 YSYEKL. The DNA of the CDR3 is TGCGCCAGCGAAAGGGGGGACAGATACTACGAGCAGTACTTC. Its translation: CASERGDRYYEQYF.

This clonotype showed up just a few times. This sequence joins TRBV27 and TRBJ1-2; possible D gene TRBD1, 6 bases. Germline V gene data show CDR1 as MNHEY and CDR2 as SMNVEV (reference sequence). Trimming removed 8 bases at V and 8 bases at J, with 18 bases between. CDR3 size: 13 residues. The CDR3 spells CASSSGAVGGYTF. CDR3 nucleotide sequence: TGTGCCAGCTCCTCGGGGGCGGTAGGAGGCTACACCTTC.

In regard to this clonotype: The germline gene is not matched at one end of the junction; a read error may be the cause. This rearrangement joins TRBV7-2 to TRBJ2-7; 7 bases fit TRBD2. The germline V gene encodes CDR1 SGHTA and CDR2 FQGNSA. CDR3 length: 15 amino acids. As DNA, the CDR3 is TGTGCCGGCAGCCCCCCCGGGGGGACTGGGAATGAGCAGTACTTC. It translates to CAGSPPGGTGNEQYF.

This clonotype showed up just a few times. The V call is TRBV6-5, the J call TRBJ2-5; D could derive from TRBD1 or TRBD2 (5 bases each). TRBJ2-7 matches the DNA end more closely, so the J call is doubtful. CDR3 length: 17 residues. Germline V gene sequence: CDR1 MNHEY, CDR2 SVGAGI. The CDR3 bases are TGTGCCAGCAGTTTTTTGTCGTCGTCCGGGGCTTGCCACGAGCAGTACTTC. Its translation: CASSFLSSSGACHEQYF.

This chain uses TRBV7-2 with TRBJ2-1, with D hard to call. Per germline, CDR1 SGHTA and CDR2 FQGNSA. Between the trimmed V and J ends, which lost 5 bases and 9 bases, there was a span of 8 bases. The CDR3 contains 11 residues. CDR3 in amino acids: CASSLNFEQFF. Written as DNA, the CDR3 is TGTGCCAGCAGCCTTAACTTTGAGCAGTTCTTC.

This clonotype was found a few times. Given a much more abundant clone one base away, this may be a read error. This chain joins TRBV20-1 and TRBJ2-5; D is ambiguous. The CDR3 consists of 14 residues. From germline, CDR1 is DFQATT and CDR2 SNEGSKA (reference sequence). V lost 3 bases to trimming and J lost 5 bases, with 16 bases between them. The DNA for the CDR3 is TGCAGTGCTAGTCCCTCGCGGCTGAGTGAGACCCAGTACTTC. This codes for CSASPSRLSETQYF.

In its sample, this clonotype was seen once. The chain combines TRBV4-3 with TRBJ1-4; D possibly corresponds to TRBD1 (6 bases). V was cut by 0 bases and J by 5 bases, with 10 bases left in between. The CDR3 extends over 15 amino acids. Germline CDR1 reads LGHNA; CDR2 reads YSLEER. The CDR3 DNA is TGCGCCAGCAGCCAAGATGCAGGGGCCAATGAAAAACTGTTTTTT. Translation: CASSQDAGANEKLFF.

This clonotype was counted between two and nine times. Germline and junction disagree at one end, which may indicate a read error. This chain connects TRBV12-3 or TRBV12-4 to TRBJ2-5; TRBD2 matches at 12 bases. CDR3 length equals 14 residues. CDR3 amino acids: CASSLAGGIHEQYF. Written as DNA, the CDR3 is TGTGCCAGCAGTCTAGCGGGGGGGATCCATGAGCAGTACTTC.

This clonotype was seen many times. The chain carries TRBV15 and TRBJ2-6; D gene unclear. The CDR3 is made up of 15 amino acids. Between the trimmed V and J ends, which lost 1 base and 3 bases, there was a span of 7 bases. CDR1 is LNHNV and CDR2 is YYDKDF in the germline V gene (reference sequence). CDR3 sequence: CATSRALVGANVLTF. The CDR3 DNA reads TGTGCCACCAGCAGAGCACTCGTTGGGGCCAACGTCCTGACTTTC.

This clonotype was detected ten times or more. This sequence joins TRBV7-2 and TRBJ1-2; TRBD1 aligns across 9 bases. Germline CDR1 SGHTA, CDR2 FQGNSA. The CDR3 covers 14 residues. The J segment lost 2 bases and the V segment lost 3 bases, leaving 1 base of the junction unmatched. The CDR3 region is CASSFDRGNYGYTF. CDR3 nucleotides: TGTGCCAGCAGCTTCGACAGGGGGAACTATGGCTACACCTTC.

In this sample, this clonotype turned up a few times. This rearrangement joins TRBV6-2 or TRBV6-3 to TRBJ2-7; D may match TRBD1 or TRBD2 (5 bases each). This CDR3 region has 16 residues. The V gene lost 1 base and the J gene lost 2 bases, with 15 bases spanning the gap. Germline CDR1 MNHEY, CDR2 SVGEGT. CDR3 nucleotides: TGTGCCAGCAGTTACTGGAGAGGGACCGACACCTACGAGCAGTACTTC. Translation: CASSYWRGTDTYEQYF.

The rearrangement uses TRBV7-9 and TRBJ2-4; possibly TRBD1 for D (6 bases). The J call is doubtful: the DNA matches TRBJ2-7 better. This CDR3 region has 13 residues. Germline V gene lookup returns CDR1 SEHNR and CDR2 FQNEAQ (reference sequence). In nucleotides, the CDR3 is TGTGCCAGCAGCGATACAGGGTTCTACGAGCAGTACTTC. It specifies CASSDTGFYEQYF.

This clonotype was observed a handful of times. The CDR3 spells CASSLFGGGLSYF. CDR3 nucleotides: TGTGCCAGCAGCCTCTTCGGGGGGGGTTTATCGTACTTC. V and J are TRBV3-1 and TRBJ2-7, with 8 bases lining up with TRBD2. V shed 4 bases, J shed 12 bases, and the junction held 11 bases outside the gene matches. The length of the CDR3 is 13 residues. CDR1 and CDR2 (germline): LGHDT, YNNKEL (reference sequence).

This clonotype was seen many times. This chain connects TRBV10-3 to TRBJ2-5; maybe TRBD2 (6 bases). Between the trimmed V and J ends, which lost 3 bases and 0 bases, there was a span of 11 bases. The CDR3 spans 15 residues. Per germline, CDR1 ENHRY and CDR2 SYGVKD. CDR3 sequence (DNA): TGTGCCATCAGTGAAGGAGCTAGCGACCAAGAGACCCAGTACTTC. This gives the protein CAISEGASDQETQYF.

There are a few counts of this clonotype. A much bigger clone sits one base away, suggesting this may be a read error. The J gene is TRBJ2-5, the V gene TRBV6-1, with D unresolved. The CDR3 length is 11 residues. Germline lookup yields CDR1 MNHNS and CDR2 SASEGT. V was pared by 1 base and J by 12 bases, with 9 bases between. CDR3 sequence (DNA): TGTGCCAGCAGTGAAGGATACCGGGAGTACTTC. This sequence encodes CASSEGYREYF.

Remarks on this clonotype: A much larger clone is a single base away; this may be a read error. This rearrangement joins TRBV5-6 to TRBJ2-7, with TRBD2 as a possible D gene (5 bases). Trimming took 1 base from V and 5 from J, leaving 13 bases between them. This CDR3 is 14 amino acids long. Per germline, CDR1 SGHDT and CDR2 YYEEEE. The CDR3 DNA reads TGTGCCAGCAGCTTGACGGGGAGAACCGACGAGCAGTACTTC. Amino acids: CASSLTGRTDEQYF.

The chain carries TRBV13 and TRBJ1-1; D is possibly TRBD1 (5 bases). V was clipped by 4 bases and J by 1 base, with 13 bases between them. The germline gives CDR1 PRHDT, CDR2 FYEKMQ (reference sequence). The CDR3 contains 15 residues. CDR3 nucleotide sequence: TGTGCCAGCAGCTCGCGGACAAGTGGGAACACTGAAGCTTTCTTT. Its protein is CASSSRTSGNTEAFF. The full variable domain, its missing parts supplied by reference TRBV13 and TRBJ1-1, is AAGVIQSPRHLIKEKRETATLKCYPIPRHDTVYWYQQGPGQDPQFLISFYEKMQSDKGSIPDRFSAQQFSDYHSELNMSSLELGDSALYFCASSSRTSGNTEAFFGQGTRLTVV.

In the case of this clonotype: A much larger clonotype is one base distant, so this may be a read error. The chain carries TRBV5-1 and TRBJ2-7; D may be TRBD2 (5 bases). V gave up 1 base and J gave up 5 bases, with 16 bases separating them. Per the germline V gene, CDR1 is SGHRS and CDR2 is YFSETQ. The CDR3 extends over 15 amino acids. CDR3 nucleotide sequence: TGCGCCAGCAGCTTGAACATTGGGAGATGCAACGAGCAGTACTTC. Its translation: CASSLNIGRCNEQYF.

The V and J genes are TRBV29-1 and TRBJ1-5; 7 nucleotides agree with TRBD1. The CDR3 loop spans 12 amino acids. V shed 3 bases, J shed 6 bases, and the junction held 2 bases outside the gene matches. Germline V gene lookup returns CDR1 SQVTM and CDR2 ANQGSEA. The CDR3 sequence is CSVETGSQPQHF. CDR3 sequence (DNA): TGCAGCGTTGAGACAGGGAGTCAGCCCCAGCATTTT.

The CDR3 protein is CSARLDISYEQYF. Written as DNA, the CDR3 is TGCAGTGCCAGACTAGATATCTCCTACGAGCAGTACTTC. This sequence joins TRBV20-1 and TRBJ2-5; D is possibly TRBD2 (6 bases). The J call may be incorrect, as the DNA end agrees better with TRBJ2-7. The CDR3 length is 13 residues. CDR1 and CDR2 from the germline V gene are DFQATT and SNEGSKA (reference sequence).